The entry below gives a single TCR beta chain sequence along with its context. Its antigen remains unidentified. The read is 3 residues too short to cover the CDR3 end, so that end is filled in from the germline J gene. The record originates from a study of T cells in women clearing cervical HPV infection. The wider study: Blood came at first lesion visit for cases, post-clearance for controls.

Average input was about 1.2 ug genomic DNA for immunoSEQ TCR beta CDR3 amplification. The repertoire was sequenced with immunoSEQ multiplex PCR; TCRdb's copy has only in-frame clones and lacks some. Reported are under 45,000 clones; the ten largest clones contain 7.6%. Findings and limits, study-wide: Unknown T-cell numbers per sample may underlie the richness differences.

Each participant carried one incident cervical HPV16 infection only. This CDR3 comprises 13 residues. Germline V lookup: CDR1 MDHEN, CDR2 SYDVKM. Losses at the gene ends were 5 bases for V and 6 bases for J; bases not matched to a gene: 2. Sequencing was carried out using blood buffy coat. The TCR was taken from a woman between 18 and 69 years old with a cervical HPV16 infection that either progressed to CIN3+ or cleared (not recorded which). The chain joins TRBV28 to TRBJ1-2; TRBD1 aligns across 11 bases. This CDR3 reads CASSPGQGDGYTF. Incomplete CDR3 DNA: TGTGCCAGCAGTCCGGGACAGGGGGATGGC.